This T cell receptor (beta chain) was found in a study of cytomegalovirus exposure and HLA in healthy donors. Study-level points and caveats: For TCR beta chains, V- and J-gene trimming was later linked to a missense DCLRE1C variant. Prior analysis indicated that the majority of TCR beta V segments exhibited productivity approximately 87% or approximately 30% of the time. Presence/absence analyses assumed roughly uniform sequencing depth across donors, which may not hold. Indistinguishability led to the exclusion of some V segments, TRBV6-2 and TRBV6-3 included.

With V trimmed by 6 bases and J by 6 bases, 9 bases remained unmatched. This CDR3 contains 14 residues. The germline V gene has CDR1 SGHVS and CDR2 FQNEAQ. Vbeta (60) and Jbeta (13) primers were used in the PCR. Some clones are missing from TCRdb's copy, which holds only in-frame ones; the method was immunoSEQ multiplex PCR. Among about 83,000 clones listed, roughly 81% were seen once. As to this clone: Its antigen remains unidentified.

Sequenced material: PBMCs. The chain recombines TRBV7-8 with TRBJ1-1; 8 bases fit TRBD1. The TCR was taken from a woman under 40 in good health and CMV-seronegative. DNA for the CDR3: TGTGCCAGCAGATTAATACAGGGGGTCGCTGAAGCTTTCTTT. This sequence encodes CASRLIQGVAEAFF.